This TCR beta chain was recovered during a study of cytomegalovirus exposure and HLA in healthy donors. Amplification used 60 Vbeta primers and 13 Jbeta primers. Data came from immunoSEQ multiplex PCR; TCRdb stores just in-frame clones and leaves some out. The table lists over 95,000 clones, 74% of them singletons, with around 2% in the top ten. Donors showed nominal health when sampled, although they likely had unrecorded immune exposures. As concerns this clone: Its antigen remains unidentified. Relative to the germline gene, one junction end is altered; a read error may explain this.

This CDR3 region has 9 residues. Germline assignment: CDR1 MDHEN and CDR2 SYDVKM. The study, taken as a whole, reports: What was likely a sequencing artifact was a cluster of highly shared sequence variants. It was only CMV serostatus that was available as immune exposure information.

This chain joins TRBV28 and TRBJ1-1; the D is unclear. This clonotype was sampled from a human donor in good health. Sequenced: PBMCs. The CDR3 DNA follows: TGCTCCTTGAACACTGAAGCTTTCTTT. Protein product: CSLNTEAFF.